This passage covers 20 T cell receptor beta chains from one sample sequenced in a study of blood T cell repertoires in COVID-19. The protocol was immunoSEQ multiplex PCR, while the TCRdb copy is restricted to in-frame clones and leaves out a portion. The profile covers some 100,000 clones, with around 89% appearing a single time and 4.8% taken by the ten largest. Source material: peripheral blood. All receptors come from a woman of 80 years or more with active COVID-19.

The DNA of the CDR3 is TGTGCCAGCAGCCCGCGACAGGCGGTGTACGAGCAGTACTTC. It encodes CASSPRQAVYEQYF. This chain links TRBV7-2 with TRBJ2-7, with D possibly matching TRBD1 (6 bases). This CDR3 comprises 14 residues. The germline V gene encodes CDR1 SGHTA and CDR2 FQGNSA. Between the trimmed V and J ends, which lost 5 bases and 4 bases, there was a span of 15 bases.

The CDR3 protein is CASSEDPGTGGKNYNEQFF. The CDR3 coding sequence is TGCGCCAGCAGTGAGGACCCCGGGACAGGGGGCAAAAATTACAATGAGCAGTTCTTC. The J gene is TRBJ2-1, the V gene TRBV10-1, with 12 bases aligning to TRBD1. V lost 2 bases to trimming and J lost 4 bases; unmatched junction nucleotides: 12. This CDR3 comprises 19 residues. Germline CDR1 WNHNN, CDR2 SYGVQD (reference sequence).

J is TRBJ1-1 and V is TRBV5-6, with D perhaps matching TRBD1 (6 bases). This CDR3 contains 14 residues. Germline CDR1 and CDR2: SGHDT and YYEEEE. The ends were cut back, 1 base at V and 5 bases at J, with 12 bases in the middle. CDR3 amino acids: CASSLPRGRTEAFF. DNA for the CDR3: TGTGCCAGCAGCTTGCCCAGGGGAAGGACTGAAGCTTTCTTT.

V is TRBV5-1 and J is TRBJ1-1; weak D call: TRBD1 (5 bases). The CDR3 spans 15 residues. Germline V gene sequence: CDR1 SGHRS, CDR2 YFSETQ. Trimming stripped 0 bases from V and 0 bases from J, with 9 bases between. CDR3 loop: CASSLEGNMNTEAFF. The CDR3 bases are TGCGCCAGCAGCTTGGAGGGGAACATGAACACTGAAGCTTTCTTT. The entire variable domain, with the rest obtained from reference TRBV5-1 and TRBJ1-1, is as follows: KAGVTQTPRYLIKTRGQQVTLSCSPISGHRSVSWYQQTPGQGLQFLFEYFSETQRNKGNFPGRFSGRQFSNSRSEMNVSTLELGDSALYLCASSLEGNMNTEAFFGQGTRLTVV.

V gene TRBV5-4 combines with J gene TRBJ2-2; tentative D call: TRBD2 (6 bases). V was shortened by 2 bases and J by 1 base, with 9 bases between the two germline ends. CDR1 is SGHNT and CDR2 is YYREEE in the germline V gene (reference sequence). CDR3 length equals 15 residues. This chain's CDR3 is CASSLLSGNTGELFF. CDR3 DNA: TGTGCCAGCAGCTTACTTAGCGGGAACACCGGGGAGCTGTTTTTT.

This clone was recorded once. The rearrangement links TRBV19 to TRBJ2-3, with 7 bases matching TRBD2. The V and J ends lost 6 bases and 4 bases, in that order; junction bases with no gene match: 7. Germline assignment: CDR1 LNHDA and CDR2 SQIVND (reference sequence). The CDR3 loop spans 14 amino acids. CDR3 protein: CASRVGLVADTQYF. CDR3 nucleotide sequence: TGTGCCAGTAGGGTCGGACTAGTGGCAGATACGCAGTATTTT. Full variable domain (remainder filled in from reference TRBV19 and TRBJ2-3): DGGITQSPKYLFRKEGQNVTLSCEQNLNHDAMYWYRQDPGQGLRLIYYSQIVNDFQKGDIAEGYSVSREKKESFPLTVTSAQKNPTAFYLCASRVGLVADTQYFGPGTRLTVL.

The chain recombines TRBV4-3 with TRBJ1-2; the D gene is possibly TRBD1 (6 bases). Per the germline V gene, CDR1 is LGHNA and CDR2 is YSLEER. The ends were cut back, 3 bases at V and 7 bases at J, with 15 bases in the middle. The CDR3 consists of 14 residues. CDR3 sequence: CASSHNEGVGGYTF. In DNA form, the CDR3 reads TGCGCCAGCAGCCACAATGAGGGGGTGGGTGGCTACACCTTC.

The CDR3 loop is CASSPAGNSYEQYF. DNA for the CDR3: TGTGCCAGCAGCCCCGCAGGGAACTCCTACGAGCAGTACTTC. The rearrangement links TRBV7-8 to TRBJ2-7; weak D call: TRBD1 (5 bases). The CDR3 sequence is 14 residues long. Germline CDR1 and CDR2: SGHVS and FQNEAQ. Trimming took off 5 bases at V and 0 bases at J, with 11 bases between the two ends.

The genes are TRBV7-3 and TRBJ2-7; 11 bases fit TRBD2. CDR3 size: 24 residues. Per the germline V gene, CDR1 is SGHTA and CDR2 is FQGTGA. The V gene end was trimmed by 1 base and the J gene end by 3 bases; junction bases not matched to a gene: 29. The chain's CDR3 is CASSLKLGHHPLTSGREWFYEQYF. The CDR3 DNA sequence: TGTGCCAGCAGCTTAAAGTTGGGACACCACCCCTTAACTAGCGGGAGAGAATGGTTCTACGAGCAGTACTTC.

The chain carries TRBV7-3 and TRBJ2-3; TRBD2 matches 7 bases. There are 16 residues in the CDR3. CDR1 SGHTA and CDR2 FQGTGA come from the germline V gene. V was clipped by 2 bases and J by 1 base; unmatched bases: 6. This CDR3 reads CASSLYPSGGTDTQYF. The CDR3 coding sequence is TGTGCCAGCAGCTTATATCCTAGCGGCGGCACAGATACGCAGTATTTT.

CDR3 nucleotide sequence: TGTGCCAGCAGCAGACTAGCGGGAGCGTCAGAGACCCAGTACTTC. As protein: CASSRLAGASETQYF. The V gene is TRBV27, the J gene TRBJ2-5; TRBD2 matches 12 bases. The CDR3 totals 15 residues. Germline V lookup: CDR1 MNHEY, CDR2 SMNVEV (reference sequence). The V segment lost 6 bases and the J segment 4 bases; nucleotides outside the gene matches: 6.

This sequence joins TRBV7-8 and TRBJ2-7, with 13 bases lining up with TRBD2. This CDR3 has 15 amino acids. Germline V lookup: CDR1 SGHVS, CDR2 FQNEAQ. The V segment lost 5 bases and the J segment 6 bases; nucleotides outside the gene matches: 7. The DNA for the CDR3 is TGTGCCAGCAGCCGCCAGACTAGCGGGAGGAGCGAGCAGTACTTC. Protein product: CASSRQTSGRSEQYF.

The rearrangement uses TRBV2 and TRBJ2-3; possibly TRBD2 for D (5 bases). This CDR3 spans 14 amino acids. Germline V gene lookup returns CDR1 SNHLY and CDR2 FYNNEI. V shed 2 bases and J shed 2 bases, with 8 bases lying between them. The CDR3 nucleotides read TGTGCCAGCAGTGAAAGCGGTTACACAGATACGCAGTATTTT. Its protein product is CASSESGYTDTQYF.

The chain recombines TRBV5-6 with TRBJ2-7; 8 bases line up with TRBD1. Trimming removed 3 bases from V and 2 bases from J; junction bases left unmatched: 4. CDR1 and CDR2 from the germline V gene are SGHDT and YYEEEE. This CDR3 is built from 14 residues. Written as DNA, the CDR3 is TGTGCCAGCAGCTGGACAGGGCTACCCTACGAGCAGTACTTC. As protein: CASSWTGLPYEQYF.

The chain combines TRBV18 with TRBJ2-3; unclear D gene. V lost 2 bases to trimming and J lost 1 base, with 16 bases between them. CDR3 length: 17 residues. Per germline, CDR1 KGHSH and CDR2 LQKENI. The CDR3 DNA sequence: TGTGCCAGCTCACCAATCGCGGTCCGTCCTGGCACAGATACGCAGTATTTT. It is translated as CASSPIAVRPGTDTQYF.

The chain carries TRBV27 and TRBJ2-7, with 11 bases fitting TRBD2. V trimming: 3 bases; J trimming: 6 bases; junction bases outside the gene matches: 4. Germline CDR1 is MNHEY and CDR2 is SMNVEV (reference sequence). The CDR3 length is 14 residues. DNA for the CDR3: TGTGCCAGCAGTTTTGGGCTAGCGGGAGGCGAGCAGTACTTC. This gives the protein CASSFGLAGGEQYF.

J is TRBJ1-4 and V is TRBV7-9; perhaps TRBD1 as D (5 bases). Trimming took off 3 bases at V and 3 bases at J, with 8 bases between the two ends. The CDR3 spans 14 residues. Germline V gene data show CDR1 as SEHNR and CDR2 as FQNEAQ (reference sequence). CDR3 residues: CASSLGRANEKLFF. The CDR3 nucleotides are TGTGCCAGCAGCTTGGGCAGGGCTAATGAAAAACTGTTTTTT.

The chain combines TRBV5-1 with TRBJ2-2; 11 bases are shared with TRBD2. V was clipped by 4 bases and J by 0 bases; unmatched bases: 2. Germline CDR1 and CDR2: SGHRS and YFSETQ. This CDR3 has 16 amino acids. CDR3 DNA sequence: TGCGCCAGCAGCGCACTAGCGGGAGCGAACACCGGGGAGCTGTTTTTT. Protein product: CASSALAGANTGELFF.

The V and J genes are TRBV21-1 and TRBJ2-7; no check of the table's D call, TRBD2, against the DNA was made. TRBV21-1 is a pseudogene. The CDR3 is 15 residues long. The CDR3 loop is CASSPLSSFSYEQYF. CDR3 nucleotides: TGTGCCAGCAGCCCCCTAAGTTCCTTCTCCTACGAGCAGTACTTC.

The count of this clone is one. The chain joins TRBV9 to TRBJ2-1, with 12 nucleotides matching TRBD2. This CDR3 has 17 residues. Germline loops: CDR1 SGDLS, CDR2 YYNGEE. Germline trimming cut 3 bases from V and 9 bases from J; bases unmatched to any gene: 13. CDR3 sequence (DNA): TGTGCCAGCAGCGCGCGGACTAGCGGGATTATATCGGGTGAGCAGTTCTTC. This codes for CASSARTSGIISGEQFF.